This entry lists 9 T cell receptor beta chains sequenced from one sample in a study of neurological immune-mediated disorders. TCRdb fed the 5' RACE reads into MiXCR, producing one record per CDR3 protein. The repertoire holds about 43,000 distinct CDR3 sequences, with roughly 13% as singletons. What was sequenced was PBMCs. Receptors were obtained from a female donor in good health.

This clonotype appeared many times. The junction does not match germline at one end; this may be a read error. The CDR3 loop is CSARAGLAGGGAKNIQYF. The CDR3 bases are TGCAGCGCTAGGGCAGGACTAGCGGGGGGGGGGGCCAAAAACATTCAGTACTTC. V usage is TRBV20-1 and J usage is TRBJ2-4; 15 bases are a match to TRBD2. Germline V gene lookup returns CDR1 DFQATT and CDR2 SNEGSKA (reference sequence). This CDR3 is built from 18 residues.

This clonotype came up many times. The CDR3 spells CASSITSGLPLGDYGYTF. The DNA for the CDR3 is TGTGCCAGCAGCATTACCTCCGGACTTCCCTTGGGGGACTATGGCTACACCTTC. The chain is built from TRBV7-9 and TRBJ1-2, with D maybe TRBD1 (5 bases). This CDR3 contains 18 residues. Germline CDR1 SEHNR, CDR2 FQNEAQ (reference sequence). Trimming stripped 5 bases from V and 3 bases from J, with 25 bases between.

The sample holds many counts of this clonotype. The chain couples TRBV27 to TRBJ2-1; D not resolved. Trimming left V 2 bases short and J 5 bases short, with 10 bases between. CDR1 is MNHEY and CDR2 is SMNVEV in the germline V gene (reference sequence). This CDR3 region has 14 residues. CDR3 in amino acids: CASSLIPSDNEQFF. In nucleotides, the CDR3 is TGTGCCAGCAGTTTAATACCCTCGGACAATGAGCAGTTCTTC.

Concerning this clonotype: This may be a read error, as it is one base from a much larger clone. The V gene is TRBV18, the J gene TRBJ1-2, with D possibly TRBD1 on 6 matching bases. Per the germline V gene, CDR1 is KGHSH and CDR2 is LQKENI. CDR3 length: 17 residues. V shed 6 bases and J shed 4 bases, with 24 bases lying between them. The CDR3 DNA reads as TGTGCCAGCTCCGCGACTAGATACCTTGAAGGGGGCTATGGCTACACCTTC. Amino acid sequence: CASSATRYLEGGYGYTF.

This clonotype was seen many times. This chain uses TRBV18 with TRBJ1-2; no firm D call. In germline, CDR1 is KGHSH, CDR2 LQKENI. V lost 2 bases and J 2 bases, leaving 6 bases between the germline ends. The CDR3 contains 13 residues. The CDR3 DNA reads TGTGCCAGCTCACCAGGCAGAAACTATGGCTACACCTTC. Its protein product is CASSPGRNYGYTF. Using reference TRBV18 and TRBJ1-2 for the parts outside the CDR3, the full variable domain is NAGVMQNPRHLVRRRGQEARLRCSPMKGHSHVYWYRQLPEEGLKFMVYLQKENIIDESGMPKERFSAEFPKEGPSILRIQQVVRGDSAAYFCASSPGRNYGYTFGSGTRLTVV.

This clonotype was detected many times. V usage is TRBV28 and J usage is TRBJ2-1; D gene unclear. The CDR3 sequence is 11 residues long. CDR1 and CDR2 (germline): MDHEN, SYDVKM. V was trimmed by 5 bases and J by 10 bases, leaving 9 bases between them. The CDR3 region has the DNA TGTGCCAGCAGTGTTAATAGGGAGCAGTTCTTC. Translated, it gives CASSVNREQFF.

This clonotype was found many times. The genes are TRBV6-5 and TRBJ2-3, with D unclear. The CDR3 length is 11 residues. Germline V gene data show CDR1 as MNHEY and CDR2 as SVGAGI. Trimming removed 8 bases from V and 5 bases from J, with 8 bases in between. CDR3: CASSSLDTQYF. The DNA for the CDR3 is TGTGCCAGCTCCTCCCTAGATACGCAGTATTTT.

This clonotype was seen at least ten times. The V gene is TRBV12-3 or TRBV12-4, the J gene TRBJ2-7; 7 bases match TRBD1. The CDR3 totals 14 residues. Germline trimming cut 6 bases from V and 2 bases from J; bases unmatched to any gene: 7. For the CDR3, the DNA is TGTGCCAGCAGCCTCCTCGGGACAGCCTACGAGCAGTACTTC. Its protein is CASSLLGTAYEQYF.

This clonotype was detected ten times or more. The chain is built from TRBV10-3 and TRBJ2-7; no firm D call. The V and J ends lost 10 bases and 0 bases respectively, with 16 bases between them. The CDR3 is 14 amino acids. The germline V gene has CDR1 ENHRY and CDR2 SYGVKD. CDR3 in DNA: TGTGCCACCAAGGGTTTGGCAGACTCCTACGAGCAGTACTTC. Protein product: CATKGLADSYEQYF.